This TCR beta chain was retrieved from a study of graft-versus-host responses after intestinal transplantation. About the study: Recipients underwent multivisceral, liver-intestinal, or isolated intestinal transplants. The study gave all recipients anti-thymocyte globulin induction, then tacrolimus and steroids for approximately three years.

Per the germline V gene, CDR1 is PRHDT and CDR2 is FYEKMQ (reference sequence). J gave up 0 bases and V 5 bases, and 7 bases lay outside the gene matches. The CDR3 sequence is 15 residues long. The method was immunoSEQ multiplex PCR; TCRdb's version includes in-frame clones alone and lacks a portion of them. The table shows fewer than 50,000 clones, with around 85% occurring only once. A note on this clone: What it binds is unknown.

The study's findings and limits: In patients with graft-donor T cell macrochimerism, allograft graft-versus-host to host-versus-graft clonal ratios were high. Recipient marrow contained GvH clones, some of which appeared first in ileum or blood.

Sequenced here: unstimulated CD4+ T cells sorted from spleen or lymph node cells, sampled before transplant. This sequence originates from a human donor who was the organ donor for an intestinal transplant. V and J are TRBV13 and TRBJ2-7, with 7 bases that match TRBD2. CDR3 region: CASSLSGVYSYEQYF. The CDR3 nucleotides are TGTGCCAGCAGCCTGAGCGGGGTTTACTCCTACGAGCAGTACTTC.